This T cell receptor beta chain was captured in a study of graft-versus-host responses after intestinal transplantation. The length of the CDR3 is 15 residues. V lost 4 bases, J lost 4 bases, and 9 bases stayed unmatched. Germline V CDR1 and CDR2: MNHNY, SVGAGI (reference sequence). The data were produced by immunoSEQ multiplex PCR, yet TCRdb's version contains in-frame clones alone and is incomplete. The data show 93,000 or so clones, 80% to 95% seen once. Worth noting for this clone: No antigen is known for it.

Points from the study as a whole: Peak circulating GvH clone levels were associated with early post-transplant HvG declines. Across patients carrying graft-donor T cell macrochimerism, allografts held high graft-versus-host to host-versus-graft clonal ratios.

The TCR comes from a human donor who received an intestinal transplant. The sample in question was unstimulated CD8+ T cells sorted from spleen or lymph node cells, obtained before intestinal transplant. The V and J genes are TRBV6-6 and TRBJ2-7, with 8 bases that match TRBD1. The DNA of the CDR3 is TGTGCCAGCAGTTCCTCGTGGACAGGGACATACGAGCAGTACTTC. Amino acids: CASSSSWTGTYEQYF.